This T cell receptor beta chain was identified in a study of PD-1 blockade in classical Hodgkin lymphoma. V was cut by 7 bases and J by 4 bases, with 13 bases left in between. Germline CDR1 and CDR2: SEHNR and FQNEAQ (reference sequence). CDR3 size: 13 residues. Using immunoSEQ multiplex PCR, the repertoire was profiled, and TCRdb retains in-frame clones only, with some absent. Of about 64,000 clones in the sample, over 85% are singletons; the top ten hold around 8%. Regarding the study as a whole: Healthy donors were reported to have higher baseline TCR diversity than newly diagnosed patients.

On this clone: Its specificity is unknown.

Time point specified: cycle 4 day 1 (C4D1), after 6 weeks of nivolumab. Each patient experienced a relapse that followed autologous stem cell transplantation, and brentuximab vedotin exposure varied. The material sequenced was peripheral blood mononuclear cells (PBMCs), taken before the fourth cycle of nivolumab. The TCR comes from a human donor with classical Hodgkin lymphoma. The genes are TRBV7-9 and TRBJ1-1; possibly TRBD1 for D (5 bases). CDR3 residues: CASTRSGGTEAFF. CDR3 in DNA: TGTGCCAGCACCCGGTCCGGGGGCACTGAAGCTTTCTTT.